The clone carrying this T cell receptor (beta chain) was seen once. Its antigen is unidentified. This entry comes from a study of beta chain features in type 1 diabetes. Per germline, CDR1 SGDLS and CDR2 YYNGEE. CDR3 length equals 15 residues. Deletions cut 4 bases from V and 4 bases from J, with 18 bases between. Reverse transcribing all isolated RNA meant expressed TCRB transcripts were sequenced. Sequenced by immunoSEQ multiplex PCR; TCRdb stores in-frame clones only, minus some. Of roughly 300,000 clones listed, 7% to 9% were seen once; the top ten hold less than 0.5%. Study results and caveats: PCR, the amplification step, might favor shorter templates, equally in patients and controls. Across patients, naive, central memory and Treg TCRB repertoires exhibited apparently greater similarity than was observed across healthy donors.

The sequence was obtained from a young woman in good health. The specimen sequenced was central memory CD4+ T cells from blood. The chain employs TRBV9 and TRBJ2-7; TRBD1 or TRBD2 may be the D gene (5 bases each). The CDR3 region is CASSPRGSAAYEQYF. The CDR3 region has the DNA TGTGCCAGCAGCCCTAGGGGTAGCGCTGCGTACGAGCAGTACTTC.